This TCR beta chain derives from a study of prognosis after radiotherapy for stage I lung cancer. At the level of the study: In 3 to 5 fractions, radiotherapy was administered as SBRT with a biologically effective dose of at least 100 Gy.

Amplicons of TCR beta CDR3 were generated from genomic DNA by two-round multiplex PCR. Every TRBV and TRBJ gene had its own specific primer in first-round PCR. TCRdb fed the multiplex PCR reads into MiXCR, producing one record per CDR3 protein. The repertoire holds about 17,000 distinct CDR3 sequences, with about 44% as singletons. This clonotype was recorded many times. Looked up from germline, CDR1 is SQVTM and CDR2 is ANQGSEA. The CDR3 contains 14 residues. Trimming at V came to 4 bases and at J to 2 bases, leaving 3 bases not matched to a gene. The genes are TRBV29-1 and TRBJ2-7; 12 nucleotides align to TRBD2. The sequence derives from a donor over 45 with non-small cell lung cancer. Here the sequenced sample was PBMCs, taken before or after stereotactic body radiation therapy (not recorded which). CDR3 sequence: CSVGRTSGAYEQYF. The CDR3 DNA reads as TGCAGCGTTGGTCGGACTAGCGGGGCCTACGAGCAGTACTTC.